This is a list of T cell receptor beta chains from one sample in a study of blood T cell repertoires in COVID-19. Libraries were prepared by immunoSEQ multiplex PCR; TCRdb keeps only in-frame clonotypes and omits some of them. The data hold hundreds of thousands of clones, with more than 75% observed a single time. The sequenced material came from PBMCs or T cells enriched from blood (not recorded which). These receptors were obtained from a woman in her fifties or sixties who had recovered from COVID-19. The CDR3 runs from the conserved cysteine through the conserved F or W. A D gene is named only where the DNA matches it firmly. The listing skips clone size in some rows; elsewhere it reads once, few, many or a size class.

J: TRBJ1-2
V: TRBV7-2
D: TRBD1
size: -
length: 15
DNA: TGTGCCAGCAGCTTCAACAGGGGGCGAGGTGAAGGCTACACCTTC
CDR3: CASSFNRGRGEGYTF

J: TRBJ1-2
V: TRBV7-9
D: TRBD1
size: -
length: 16
DNA: TGTGCCAGCACTCTACTGACGTCAGACAGGGGGTATGGCTACACCTTC
CDR3: CASTLLTSDRGYGYTF

J: TRBJ2-1
V: TRBV11-2
D: TRBD2
size: -
length: 17
DNA: TGTGCCAGCAGCTCCGTCTCTAGCGGGGGCCGCTACAATGAGCAGTTCTTC
CDR3: CASSSVSSGGRYNEQFF

J: TRBJ2-1
V: TRBV27
D: TRBD2
size: -
length: 18
DNA: TGTGCCAGCAGTTTATCCTTTTACGTAGCGGGAGTCCGCAATGAGCAGTTCTTC
CDR3: CASSLSFYVAGVRNEQFF

J: TRBJ2-7
V: TRBV11-3
D: -
size: -
length: 13
DNA: TGTGCCAGCAGCTTTCGGGGATCGCACGAGCAGTACTTC
CDR3: CASSFRGSHEQYF

J: TRBJ2-1
V: TRBV4-1
D: -
size: -
length: 16
DNA: TGCGCCAGCAGCCAGCAGGGACTCTCCCCTACGGGTGAGCAGTTCTTC
CDR3: CASSQQGLSPTGEQFF

J: TRBJ1-4
V: TRBV2
D: -
size: few
length: 15
DNA: TGTGCCAGCAGTGAAAGGGGGATGGCAAGGGGAAAACTGTTTTTT
CDR3: CASSERGMARGKLFF

J: TRBJ1-2
V: TRBV5-6
D: -
size: -
length: 13
DNA: TGTGCCAGCAGCTTCGGGAGGGACCTAGGCTACACCTTC
CDR3: CASSFGRDLGYTF

J: TRBJ2-7
V: TRBV4-1
D: -
size: few
length: 15
DNA: TGCGCCAGCAGCCAAGCTAGCGTAAGCTCCTACGAGCAGTACTTC
CDR3: CASSQASVSSYEQYF

J: TRBJ1-2
V: TRBV3-1/TRBV3-2
D: TRBD1
size: -
length: 13
DNA: TGTGCCAGCAGCCTCAGACAGGGGTATGGCTACACCTTC
CDR3: CASSLRQGYGYTF

J: TRBJ2-1
V: TRBV13
D: TRBD2
size: -
length: 16
DNA: TGTGCCAGCAGCGCCCCGGGGGGGGAGGGATACAATGAGCAGTTCTTC
CDR3: CASSAPGGEGYNEQFF

J: TRBJ1-1
V: TRBV5-4
D: -
size: -
length: 17
DNA: TGTGCCAGCAGCCACGGCGGGGGGTGGGGCGGAAACACTGAAGCTTTCTTT
CDR3: CASSHGGGWGGNTEAFF

J: TRBJ1-6
V: TRBV2
D: TRBD1
size: -
length: 15
DNA: TGTGCCAGCAGTGAATGGCAGGGGGCAGGATCACCCCTCCACTTT
CDR3: CASSEWQGAGSPLHF

J: TRBJ1-4
V: TRBV6-5
D: TRBD1
size: -
length: 15
DNA: TGTGCCAGCAGGGGCCAGGGGGCGCTTGGAGAAAAACTGTTTTTT
CDR3: CASRGQGALGEKLFF

J: TRBJ2-2
V: TRBV5-8
D: TRBD1
size: -
length: 14
DNA: TGTGCCAGCAGAAGGACAGGGGGCCCCGGGGAGCTGTTTTTT
CDR3: CASRRTGGPGELFF

J: TRBJ2-3
V: TRBV4-3
D: TRBD2
size: -
length: 17
DNA: TGCGCCAGCAGCCAAGGGTATCCGGGGGGAAGCACAGATACGCAGTATTTT
CDR3: CASSQGYPGGSTDTQYF

J: TRBJ2-7
V: TRBV2
D: TRBD1
size: once
length: 12
DNA: TGTGCCAGCAGGGGACAGGCCTACGAGCAGTACTTC
CDR3: CASRGQAYEQYF

J: TRBJ1-3
V: TRBV30
D: -
size: -
length: 14
DNA: TGTGCCTGGAGTGTATTATCCCCTGGAAACACCATATATTTT
CDR3: CAWSVLSPGNTIYF

J: TRBJ1-3
V: TRBV6-2/TRBV6-3
D: -
size: -
length: 17
DNA: TGTGCCAGCAGTCCCGATCTTCAGGGGCACTCTGGAAACACCATATATTTT
CDR3: CASSPDLQGHSGNTIYF

J: TRBJ2-1
V: TRBV7-9
D: TRBD1
size: -
length: 15
DNA: TGTGCCAGCAGCCCAAGCAGGGACAGGGGATACGAGCAGTTCTTC
CDR3: CASSPSRDRGYEQFF

J: TRBJ2-1
V: TRBV6-2/TRBV6-3
D: TRBD2
size: -
length: 14
DNA: TGTGCCAGCAGTTACCTGGCGGGGGATAATGAGCAGTTCTTC
CDR3: CASSYLAGDNEQFF

J: TRBJ1-6
V: TRBV7-6
D: -
size: -
length: 13
DNA: TGTGCCAGCAGCGGGGGGGGAGCTTCACCCCTCCACTTT
CDR3: CASSGGGASPLHF

J: TRBJ1-1
V: TRBV5-4
D: TRBD1
size: -
length: 15
DNA: TGTGCCAGCAGCTTGGCCGGGGACAGAAACACTGAAGCTTTCTTT
CDR3: CASSLAGDRNTEAFF

J: TRBJ1-6
V: TRBV7-3
D: -
size: few
length: 15
DNA: TGTGCCAGCAGCGTGGACAGCGGAATCTATTCACCCCTCCACTTT
CDR3: CASSVDSGIYSPLHF

J: TRBJ1-1
V: TRBV28
D: TRBD1
size: -
length: 14
DNA: TGTGCCAGCACCCCACGCCCCCAGGGGGGCGTCGCTTTCTTT
CDR3: CASTPRPQGGVAFF

J: TRBJ1-2
V: TRBV12-3/TRBV12-4
D: -
size: -
length: 11
DNA: TGTGCCAGCAGTCCCGGGAACGGCTACACCTTC
CDR3: CASSPGNGYTF

J: TRBJ2-7
V: TRBV27
D: TRBD2
size: once
length: 15
DNA: TGTGCCAGCAGACGAGGCGGGAGGCTAACCTACGAGCAGTACTTC
CDR3: CASRRGGRLTYEQYF

J: TRBJ2-5
V: TRBV27
D: -
size: few
length: 14
DNA: TGTGCCAGCAGCCACCCCGGGATGGGAGAGACCCAGTACTTC
CDR3: CASSHPGMGETQYF

J: TRBJ1-4
V: TRBV18
D: -
size: -
length: 13
DNA: TGTGCCAGCTCCCAGTTTTTTAATGAAAAACTGTTTTTT
CDR3: CASSQFFNEKLFF

J: TRBJ2-7
V: TRBV7-9
D: -
size: few
length: 14
DNA: TGTGCCAGCAGGTTGGGGGCCTCCCTGGACGAGCAGTACTTC
CDR3: CASRLGASLDEQYF